One and the same sample provided the 22 T cell receptor beta chains below, sequenced in a study of blood T cell repertoires in COVID-19. Clones were read by immunoSEQ multiplex PCR, and TCRdb kept only the in-frame ones, dropping some. The data show 400,000 to 450,000 clones, less than 95% seen once. The source material was PBMCs or T cells enriched from blood (not recorded which). All receptors come from a young man who had recovered from COVID-19.

The gene calls are TRBV28 and TRBJ1-3; D may be TRBD1 (5 bases). Trimming left V 10 bases short and J 3 bases short, with 16 bases between. This CDR3 is 14 amino acids long. The germline CDR1 and CDR2 sequences are MDHEN and SYDVKM. Written as DNA, the CDR3 is TGTGCCACCGGGGGAGGGGCTTTTGGAAACACCATATATTTT. This gives the protein CATGGGAFGNTIYF.

This rearrangement joins TRBV5-8 to TRBJ1-6; no definite D call. Germline V gene data show CDR1 as SGHTS and CDR2 as YDEGEE. Trimming removed 4 bases at V and 9 bases at J, with 17 bases between. The CDR3 length is 15 residues. The CDR3 nucleotides are TGTGCCAGCAGCGTTGTGAAGACTGGGAGTTCACCCCTCCACTTT. Its translation is CASSVVKTGSSPLHF.

The chain is built from TRBV19 and TRBJ1-1, with D unclear. CDR3 length: 16 residues. Deletions cut 5 bases from V and 1 base from J, with 17 bases between. CDR1 and CDR2 (germline): LNHDA, SQIVND (reference sequence). In nucleotides, the CDR3 is TGTGCCAGTAGTGGAGTGCTTCGCCAGAGGAACACTGAAGCTTTCTTT. Translated: CASSGVLRQRNTEAFF. The whole variable domain, filled in from reference TRBV19 and TRBJ1-1, reads DGGITQSPKYLFRKEGQNVTLSCEQNLNHDAMYWYRQDPGQGLRLIYYSQIVNDFQKGDIAEGYSVSREKKESFPLTVTSAQKNPTAFYLCASSGVLRQRNTEAFFGQGTRLTVV.

CDR3 protein: CATSDWTGAAFF. CDR3 nucleotides: TGTGCCACCAGTGACTGGACAGGGGCCGCTTTCTTT. V is TRBV24-1 and J is TRBJ1-1; 9 nucleotides align to TRBD1. Germline V gene sequence: CDR1 KGHDR, CDR2 SFDVKD. The V gene end was trimmed by 4 bases and the J gene end by 11 bases; junction bases not matched to a gene: 4. There are 12 residues in the CDR3.

This sequence joins TRBV3-1 (or the pseudogene TRBV3-2) and TRBJ2-7; 10 bases are a match to TRBD1. This CDR3 contains 15 residues. V lost 3 bases to trimming and J lost 5 bases; unmatched junction nucleotides: 7. The germline V gene has CDR1 LGHDT and CDR2 YNNKEL (reference sequence). The CDR3 sequence: CASSQRPGQGNEQYF. The CDR3 nucleotides read TGTGCCAGCAGCCAGAGACCGGGACAGGGGAACGAGCAGTACTTC.

This sequence joins TRBV5-4 and TRBJ2-1; TRBD2 aligns across 10 bases. The CDR3 contains 15 residues. The ends lost 0 bases at V and 9 bases at J; junction bases unmatched: 6. Germline assignment: CDR1 SGHNT and CDR2 YYREEE (reference sequence). The CDR3, as DNA: TGTGCCAGCAGCTTGGAAGCGGGGGGGTACGGTGAGCAGTTCTTC. This encodes CASSLEAGGYGEQFF.

The chain recombines TRBV5-1 with TRBJ2-5; TRBD1 agrees at 7 bases. The CDR3 contains 14 residues. The J segment lost 2 bases and the V segment lost 4 bases, leaving 5 bases of the junction unmatched. Germline V lookup: CDR1 SGHRS, CDR2 YFSETQ. The CDR3: CASSEGQAQETQYF. The CDR3 DNA is TGCGCCAGCAGCGAAGGACAGGCGCAAGAGACCCAGTACTTC.

The chain combines TRBV3-1 (or the pseudogene TRBV3-2) with TRBJ1-1; possibly TRBD1 for D (5 bases). The CDR3 totals 14 residues. Per the germline V gene, CDR1 is LGHDT and CDR2 is YNNKEL (reference sequence). Trimming removed 0 bases at V and 5 bases at J, with 10 bases between. This CDR3 reads CASSQDWGVTEAFF. The CDR3 DNA sequence: TGTGCCAGCAGCCAAGATTGGGGGGTGACTGAAGCTTTCTTT.

CDR3 DNA: TGTGCCAGCAGCTTAACCGGCCTAGCGGGAGAACGCGAGCAGTACTTC. It codes for CASSLTGLAGEREQYF. The chain is built from TRBV7-2 and TRBJ2-7; 10 bases fit TRBD2. This CDR3 has 16 residues. V lost 2 bases to trimming and J lost 6 bases; unmatched junction nucleotides: 10. CDR1 is SGHTA, CDR2 FQGNSA, per germline.

This chain connects TRBV9 to TRBJ1-3; D unresolved. CDR1 SGDLS and CDR2 YYNGEE come from the germline V gene. V was clipped by 1 base and J by 0 bases, with 5 bases between them. The CDR3 has 14 amino acids. CDR3 sequence reads: CASSVQASGNTIYF. In DNA form, the CDR3 reads TGTGCCAGCAGCGTACAAGCCTCTGGAAACACCATATATTTT.

This rearrangement joins TRBV28 to TRBJ2-2, with TRBD1 identical over 7 bases. Trimming removed 8 bases from V and 0 bases from J; junction bases left unmatched: 6. Germline V lookup: CDR1 MDHEN, CDR2 SYDVKM. The CDR3 is 15 amino acids. In DNA form, the CDR3 reads TGTGCCAGCGGACCCGGGACAGCGAACACCGGGGAGCTGTTTTTT. Residues: CASGPGTANTGELFF.

The CDR3 region has the DNA TGTGCCAGCAGCCAAGATCCAGCGGGTTTGCGTGAAGCTTTCTTT. This encodes CASSQDPAGLREAFF. The chain joins TRBV3-1 (or the pseudogene TRBV3-2) to TRBJ1-1, with D uncertain. The CDR3 spans 15 residues. Germline assignment: CDR1 LGHDT and CDR2 YNNKEL (reference sequence). V was clipped by 0 bases and J by 7 bases, with 15 bases between them.

This chain joins TRBV11-3 and TRBJ2-1; 8 nucleotides match TRBD2. Unmatched junction bases numbered 8, after V lost 5 bases and J lost 2 bases. The germline CDR1 and CDR2 sequences are SGHNT and YENEEA. This CDR3 is 16 amino acids long. The CDR3 bases are TGTGCCAGCAGCCAAAGGCGAGCGGGAGCCTACAATGAGCAGTTCTTC. Protein product: CASSQRRAGAYNEQFF.

This sequence joins TRBV13 and TRBJ2-7; a weak D match, TRBD2 (5 bases). This CDR3 spans 14 amino acids. CDR1 and CDR2 from the germline V gene are PRHDT and FYEKMQ (reference sequence). V shed 2 bases and J shed 2 bases, with 10 bases lying between them. The CDR3 nucleotides read TGTGCCAGCAGCTTAAGCGGATCAACCTACGAGCAGTACTTC. Translating gives CASSLSGSTYEQYF.

DNA for the CDR3: TGTGCCAGCAGTTTAACGGGGGGCAAGGCCGCTGAAGCTTTCTTT. Amino acids: CASSLTGGKAAEAFF. This rearrangement joins TRBV28 to TRBJ1-1, with D perhaps matching TRBD1 (6 bases). Per the germline V gene, CDR1 is MDHEN and CDR2 is SYDVKM. The V end was cut by 2 bases, the J end by 6 bases, with 16 bases between. CDR3 length: 15 residues.

CDR3 sequence reads: CASAPGGAGGNNEQFF. The CDR3 DNA is TGTGCCTCAGCGCCTGGGGGAGCGGGAGGGAACAATGAGCAGTTCTTC. V usage is TRBV10-3 and J usage is TRBJ2-1, with 10 bases identical to TRBD2. This CDR3 comprises 16 residues. Looked up from germline, CDR1 is ENHRY and CDR2 is SYGVKD. After removal of 11 bases from V and 5 bases from J, the junction contained 15 bases not matched to a gene.

V is TRBV19 and J is TRBJ1-3; 8 bases are shared with TRBD1. The CDR3 spans 17 residues. Germline V gene data show CDR1 as LNHDA and CDR2 as SQIVND (reference sequence). After removal of 5 bases from V and 3 bases from J, the junction contained 12 bases not matched to a gene. CDR3 in DNA: TGTGCCAGTAGTGGACAGGGTTACAATATCTTTGGAAACACCATATATTTT. This encodes CASSGQGYNIFGNTIYF.

The CDR3 sequence: CASSAAGIYGYTF. The CDR3 DNA reads TGTGCCAGCTCGGCAGCGGGTATCTATGGCTACACCTTC. V gene TRBV6-5 combines with J gene TRBJ1-2; no reliable D call. The CDR3 length is 13 residues. Germline loops: CDR1 MNHEY, CDR2 SVGAGI. The V end was cut by 8 bases, the J end by 4 bases, with 14 bases between.

The table lists this clone with a count of one. The rearrangement links TRBV14 to TRBJ1-4, with 8 bases fitting TRBD1. The V and J ends lost 0 bases and 8 bases, in that order; junction bases with no gene match: 8. CDR1 is SGHDN, CDR2 FVKESK, per germline. The CDR3 covers 16 residues. CDR3 bases: TGTGCCAGCAGCCAAGATGGGACAGGTGTGAACGAAAAACTGTTTTTT. It specifies CASSQDGTGVNEKLFF.

The V gene is TRBV5-1, the J gene TRBJ1-2, with TRBD1 as a possible D gene (6 bases). Germline V CDR1 and CDR2: SGHRS, YFSETQ. The ends were cut back, 4 bases at V and 0 bases at J, with 13 bases in the middle. This CDR3 contains 15 residues. The CDR3 loop reads CASSPTGRANYGYTF. CDR3 DNA: TGCGCCAGCAGCCCAACAGGGAGAGCTAACTATGGCTACACCTTC.

The chain employs TRBV2 and TRBJ1-2; 7 positions agree with TRBD1. The CDR3 contains 12 residues. The V gene's germline CDR1 is SNHLY and CDR2 FYNNEI. Germline trimming cut 9 bases from V and 6 bases from J; bases unmatched to any gene: 7. CDR3 DNA sequence: TGTGCCAGATCTCAGGGGGTCGATGGCTACACCTTC. It yields the protein CARSQGVDGYTF.

This clone was observed once. The V and J genes are TRBV30 and TRBJ2-1, with TRBD2 identical over 7 bases. The germline CDR1 and CDR2 sequences are GTSNPN and SVGIG (reference sequence). V lost 6 bases, J lost 3 bases, and 8 bases stayed unmatched. This CDR3 spans 14 amino acids. The CDR3 protein is CACDSGGGYNEQFF. CDR3 in DNA: TGTGCCTGCGATTCTGGCGGGGGCTACAATGAGCAGTTCTTC.